The 9 T cell receptor beta chains given below trace back to one sample, sequenced in a study of blood T cell repertoires in COVID-19. Clones were sequenced by immunoSEQ multiplex PCR, and TCRdb holds only the in-frame ones, with some missing. The sample includes about 370,000 clones, around 92% of them seen just once. Sequencing was carried out using peripheral blood. The source is a woman in her 30s with COVID-19, enrolled during active disease.

The chain carries TRBV9 and TRBJ1-1; TRBD1 matches 9 bases. J lost 4 bases, V lost 2 bases, and 6 bases had no gene match. Germline V gene sequence: CDR1 SGDLS, CDR2 YYNGEE. The CDR3 runs to 15 residues. In DNA, the CDR3 is TGTGCCAGCAGCGTTGGGGACAGGGTGGCCACTGAAGCTTTCTTT. Its translation: CASSVGDRVATEAFF.

The J gene is TRBJ2-5, the V gene TRBV11-2, with TRBD2 identical over 9 bases. V shed 0 bases, J shed 0 bases, and the junction held 2 bases outside the gene matches. Germline V gene sequence: CDR1 SGHAT, CDR2 FQNNGV. The CDR3 totals 16 residues. The CDR3 sequence is CASSLEASGNQETQYF. The CDR3 bases are TGTGCCAGCAGCTTAGAGGCTAGCGGGAACCAAGAGACCCAGTACTTC.

The chain combines TRBV11-2 with TRBJ2-7, with 8 bases that match TRBD1. The CDR3 is 15 residues long. V lost 4 bases, J lost 4 bases, and 9 bases stayed unmatched. Germline CDR1 and CDR2: SGHAT and FQNNGV. CDR3 sequence reads: CASSSVDQGAYEQYF. The CDR3 region has the DNA TGTGCCAGCAGCTCCGTCGACCAGGGGGCTTACGAGCAGTACTTC.

DNA for the CDR3: TGTGCCAGCAGCTTATGGAGGGGGAACACCGGGGAGCTGTTTTTT. This sequence encodes CASSLWRGNTGELFF. V and J are TRBV7-9 and TRBJ2-2; maybe TRBD2 (6 bases). V shed 2 bases and J shed 1 base, with 8 bases lying between them. Germline loops: CDR1 SEHNR, CDR2 FQNEAQ (reference sequence). The CDR3 has 15 amino acids.

This chain connects TRBV7-9 to TRBJ2-2; a possible D gene is TRBD2 (5 bases). The V and J ends lost 8 bases and 7 bases respectively, with 8 bases between them. The CDR3 runs 11 residues. The germline V gene encodes CDR1 SEHNR and CDR2 FQNEAQ (reference sequence). CDR3: CASAEVGELFF. In nucleotides, the CDR3 is TGTGCCAGCGCGGAGGTCGGGGAGCTGTTTTTT.

This clone has a single count. The V gene is TRBV18, the J gene TRBJ1-2; 9 bases are shared with TRBD1. The germline V gene encodes CDR1 KGHSH and CDR2 LQKENI. Unmatched junction bases numbered 8, after V lost 4 bases and J lost 2 bases. This CDR3 region has 16 residues. CDR3 nucleotide sequence: TGTGCCAGCTCACGCAACACAGGGGGCGAAAACTATGGCTACACCTTC. As protein: CASSRNTGGENYGYTF.

This rearrangement joins TRBV10-3 to TRBJ1-1; tentative D call: TRBD1 (6 bases). This CDR3 has 15 residues. CDR1 ENHRY and CDR2 SYGVKD come from the germline V gene. V was trimmed by 11 bases and J by 0 bases, leaving 19 bases between them. DNA of the CDR3: TGTGCCGCCGGATCCTGGACAGAGATGAACACTGAAGCTTTCTTT. Translating gives CAAGSWTEMNTEAFF.

The chain employs TRBV19 and TRBJ2-5; TRBD1 might be the D (7 bases). Germline lookup yields CDR1 LNHDA and CDR2 SQIVND (reference sequence). V lost 4 bases to trimming and J lost 2 bases, with 11 bases between them. This CDR3 has 14 residues. The CDR3, as DNA: TGTGCCAGTAGTAAGGGGGGACAGCAAGAGACCCAGTACTTC. This gives the protein CASSKGGQQETQYF.

In the case of this clone: The same CDR3 can be traced to other DNA sequences in this sample. The V and J genes are TRBV3-1 (or the pseudogene TRBV3-2) and TRBJ1-1; 9 bases agree with TRBD1. The V segment lost 3 bases and the J segment 0 bases; nucleotides outside the gene matches: 2. There are 15 residues in the CDR3. The germline gives CDR1 LGHDT, CDR2 YNNKEL (reference sequence). The CDR3 loop is CASSQGQGMNTEAFF. CDR3 in DNA: TGTGCCAGCAGCCAGGGACAGGGAATGAACACTGAAGCTTTCTTT.